Below are 15 T cell receptor beta chains sequenced from a single sample in a study of blood T cell repertoires in COVID-19. Profiling relied on immunoSEQ multiplex PCR, and the TCRdb table lists in-frame clones only, not all of them. The sample lists about 270,000 clones, around 81% seen once, with around 3% in the top ten. Sequenced input: peripheral blood. The origin of the receptors is a woman aged 60-75 years with active or convalescent COVID-19.

For the CDR3, the DNA is TGTGCCAGCAGCTTAGCAGGGCTGACAGATACGCAGTATTTT. Residues: CASSLAGLTDTQYF. This chain links TRBV11-2 with TRBJ2-3; D possibly corresponds to TRBD1 (5 bases). From germline, CDR1 is SGHAT and CDR2 FQNNGV. This CDR3 is 14 amino acids long. Trimming stripped 1 base from V and 3 bases from J, with 8 bases between.

This chain connects TRBV7-2 to TRBJ1-6; D gene ambiguous. Germline V lookup: CDR1 SGHTA, CDR2 FQGNSA. V was clipped by 2 bases and J by 7 bases, with 15 bases between them. The CDR3 runs 16 residues. The CDR3 here is CASSLLPGLGNSPLHF. For the CDR3, the DNA is TGTGCCAGCAGCTTATTACCGGGGTTGGGCAATTCACCCCTCCACTTT.

Written as DNA, the CDR3 is TGCAGCGTTGAAGGCCGAGGGACAGGAAGCTTCACCTACAATGAGCAGTTCTTC. This sequence encodes CSVEGRGTGSFTYNEQFF. The genes are TRBV29-1 and TRBJ2-1; 8 nucleotides match TRBD1. The CDR3 contains 18 residues. Germline V gives CDR1 SQVTM, CDR2 ANQGSEA. The V gene end was trimmed by 1 base and the J gene end by 2 bases; junction bases not matched to a gene: 13.

The V call is TRBV19, the J call TRBJ2-5; maybe TRBD1 (7 bases). V was trimmed by 8 bases and J by 5 bases, leaving 15 bases between them. Germline V gene data show CDR1 as LNHDA and CDR2 as SQIVND (reference sequence). The CDR3 extends over 13 amino acids. The DNA for the CDR3 is TGTGCCAGTGGAGGGGGCAATTTGGAGACCCAGTACTTC. Protein sequence: CASGGGNLETQYF.

The rearrangement uses TRBV11-2 and TRBJ2-3; 12 bases are a match to TRBD2. V gave up 4 bases and J gave up 1 base; unmatched junction bases: 3. The CDR3 contains 16 residues. Looked up from germline, CDR1 is SGHAT and CDR2 is FQNNGV. CDR3 loop: CASSSWTSGGTDTQYF. The CDR3 bases are TGTGCCAGCAGCTCATGGACTAGCGGGGGCACAGATACGCAGTATTTT. The full variable domain, rest sourced from reference TRBV11-2 and TRBJ2-3, is EAGVAQSPRYKIIEKRQSVAFWCNPISGHATLYWYQQILGQGPKLLIQFQNNGVVDDSQLPKDRFSAERLKGVDSTLKIQPAKLEDSAVYLCASSSWTSGGTDTQYFGPGTRLTVL.

The CDR3 sequence is CASSKAWDRTIILYEQYF. The CDR3 bases are TGTGCCAGCAGCAAAGCCTGGGACAGGACAATAATTCTGTACGAGCAGTACTTC. The chain joins TRBV21-1 to TRBJ2-7; the D call TRBD1 from the table was never checked on the DNA. TRBV21-1 is labeled a pseudogene. The length of the CDR3 is 18 residues.

V usage is TRBV9 and J usage is TRBJ1-1; possibly TRBD1 for D (5 bases). V was shortened by 3 bases and J by 5 bases, with 8 bases between the two germline ends. Germline CDR1 and CDR2: SGDLS and YYNGEE. CDR3 length: 12 amino acids. DNA of the CDR3: TGTGCCAGCAGCGACCGACAGACTGAAGCTTTCTTT. Translated, it gives CASSDRQTEAFF.

The sample holds many counts of this clone. The rearrangement uses TRBV7-2 and TRBJ2-5; possibly TRBD2 for D (6 bases). Trimming removed 5 bases from V and 3 bases from J, with 13 bases in between. The germline CDR1 and CDR2 sequences are SGHTA and FQGNSA. The CDR3 loop spans 14 amino acids. This CDR3 reads CASSPVASEETQYF. The CDR3 region has the DNA TGTGCCAGCAGCCCGGTGGCTAGCGAAGAGACCCAGTACTTC.

The chain uses TRBV7-2 and TRBJ1-1, with 8 bases identical to TRBD1. The ends lost 5 bases at V and 2 bases at J; junction bases unmatched: 7. CDR1 is SGHTA, CDR2 FQGNSA, per germline. This CDR3 has 15 residues. The DNA of the CDR3 is TGTGCCAGCAGCCCCTGGACAGGGAGAAACACTGAAGCTTTCTTT. As protein: CASSPWTGRNTEAFF. The variable domain in full, completed from reference TRBV7-2 and TRBJ1-1, reads GAGVSQSPSNKVTEKGKDVELRCDPISGHTALYWYRQSLGQGLEFLIYFQGNSAPDKSGLPSDRFSAERTGGSVSTLTIQRTQQEDSAVYLCASSPWTGRNTEAFFGQGTRLTVV.

This clone came up once. The chain combines TRBV6-4 with TRBJ1-2; D gene uncertain. The V gene's germline CDR1 is MRHNA and CDR2 SNTAGT. V was cut by 5 bases and J by 6 bases, with 16 bases left in between. This CDR3 contains 14 residues. CDR3 in DNA: TGTGCCAGCAGTTCTGGGAGAGACATAGATGGCTACACCTTC. Its protein is CASSSGRDIDGYTF.

J is TRBJ1-1 and V is TRBV6-4; the D gene is possibly TRBD1 (5 bases). Germline assignment: CDR1 MRHNA and CDR2 SNTAGT. Trimming took off 4 bases at V and 4 bases at J, with 16 bases between the two ends. The CDR3 is 15 amino acids. The CDR3 bases are TGTGCCAGCAGTGCCAAAACAGGCGGGGTCACTGAAGCTTTCTTT. Residues: CASSAKTGGVTEAFF.

The count of this clone is one. J is TRBJ2-7 and V is TRBV9; possibly TRBD1 for D (6 bases). Trimming left V 4 bases short and J 3 bases short, with 20 bases between. Germline assignment: CDR1 SGDLS and CDR2 YYNGEE. The CDR3 runs 16 residues. CDR3 sequence: CASSPTRQVRDYEQYF. CDR3 DNA: TGTGCCAGCAGCCCGACAAGACAGGTTCGGGACTACGAGCAGTACTTC. Using reference TRBV9 and TRBJ2-7 for the parts outside the CDR3, the full variable domain is DSGVTQTPKHLITATGQRVTLRCSPRSGDLSVYWYQQSLDQGLQFLIQYYNGEERAKGNILERFSAQQFPDLHSELNLSSLELGDSALYFCASSPTRQVRDYEQYFGPGTRLTVT.

The chain combines TRBV23-1 with TRBJ1-2; D is perhaps TRBD1 (6 bases). TRBV23-1 is designated an ORF whose function remains uncertain. Deletions cut 10 bases from V and 3 bases from J, with 15 bases between. This CDR3 region has 13 residues. The CDR3 region has the DNA TGCGCCAAAGTCAAGAGACAGGACTATGGCTACACCTTC. Residues: CAKVKRQDYGYTF.

The V and J genes are TRBV5-1 and TRBJ1-4; D is possibly TRBD1 (6 bases). Germline V gene sequence: CDR1 SGHRS, CDR2 YFSETQ. V lost 3 bases and J lost 4, with 10 bases in between. The CDR3 is made up of 14 amino acids. This CDR3 reads CASSSQGYNEKLFF. The DNA of the CDR3 is TGCGCCAGCAGCTCGCAGGGGTATAATGAAAAACTGTTTTTT.

The chain is built from TRBV7-2 and TRBJ2-7; unclear D gene. V lost 8 bases to trimming and J lost 9 bases, with 17 bases between them. Looked up from germline, CDR1 is SGHTA and CDR2 is FQGNSA. The CDR3 loop spans 12 amino acids. The CDR3 DNA reads as TGTGCCAGCTCGCGAGCCGCTGGCGGGCAGTACTTC. This codes for CASSRAAGGQYF.